One sample yielded the 31 T cell receptor beta chains listed below, sequenced in a study of control samples from healthy donors and cancer patients. Method: immunoSEQ multiplex PCR; TCRdb's copy keeps in-frame clones and lacks some. The table shows 6,500 to 7,000 clones, with around three quarters occurring only once. Specimen: formalin-fixed, paraffin-embedded tissue. These receptors all come from a male donor with melanoma.

By frequency in the sample, this clone is large (0.1 to 1%). The chain combines TRBV15 with TRBJ1-5; D uncertain. Deletions cut 0 bases from V and 7 bases from J, with 13 bases between. Germline V gene sequence: CDR1 LNHNV, CDR2 YYDKDF (reference sequence). This CDR3 region has 15 residues. The CDR3 nucleotides are TGTGCCACCAGCAGAGATGGGCCGGGCAGGCAGCCCCAGCATTTT. Its translation: CATSRDGPGRQPQHF.

This chain joins TRBV3-1 (or the pseudogene TRBV3-2) and TRBJ1-6, with a tentative D call TRBD1 (6 bases). This CDR3 spans 15 amino acids. Germline CDR1 is LGHDT and CDR2 is YNNKEL (reference sequence). The V end lost 1 base, the J end lost 7 bases, and 11 bases lay between the germline ends. The CDR3 region has the DNA TGTGCCAGCAGCCAAGGAGGACAGAACAATTCACCCCTCCACTTT. This translates into CASSQGGQNNSPLHF.

The chain has TRBV27 and TRBJ1-1, with TRBD1 matching over 8 bases. V was pared by 5 bases and J by 4 bases, with 3 bases of the junction left unmatched. Germline V gene lookup returns CDR1 MNHEY and CDR2 SMNVEV (reference sequence). The CDR3 has 13 residues. CDR3 residues: CASSQGAGTEAFF. The CDR3 region has the DNA TGTGCCAGCAGTCAGGGGGCGGGCACTGAAGCTTTCTTT.

The chain recombines TRBV4-2 with TRBJ2-1; 14 bases line up with TRBD2. Looked up from germline, CDR1 is LGHNA and CDR2 is YNFKEQ. The CDR3 runs to 15 residues. Trimming at V came to 2 bases and at J to 9 bases, leaving 3 bases not matched to a gene. The CDR3: CASSQPTSGGAEQFF. DNA for the CDR3: TGTGCCAGCAGCCAACCGACTAGCGGGGGGGCTGAGCAGTTCTTC.

The rearrangement uses TRBV5-4 and TRBJ1-1; TRBD1 agrees at 8 bases. Trimming took 4 bases from V and 0 from J; bases not matched to a gene: 5. CDR3 length: 15 amino acids. Germline-derived CDR1 and CDR2 are SGHNT and YYREEE (reference sequence). For the CDR3, the DNA is TGTGCCAGCAGCCACCCGGACAGGGTGAACACTGAAGCTTTCTTT. Translation: CASSHPDRVNTEAFF.

This clone appeared a single time. CDR3 sequence reads: CASSEPGYEQYV. CDR3 DNA sequence: TGTGCCAGCAGTGAGCCAGGCTACGAGCAGTACGTC. The V call is TRBV6-1, the J call TRBJ2-7, with D unclear. CDR3 length: 12 residues. Trimming removed 3 bases at V and 3 bases at J, with 6 bases between. Germline V gene sequence: CDR1 MNHNS, CDR2 SASEGT.

The chain joins TRBV12-3 or TRBV12-4 to TRBJ2-5; no reliable D call. V gave up 3 bases and J gave up 4 bases, with 9 bases separating them. This CDR3 is 13 amino acids long. CDR3 sequence reads: CASSLQVRETQYF. In DNA form, the CDR3 reads TGTGCCAGCAGTTTGCAGGTCCGAGAGACCCAGTACTTC.

The rearrangement joins TRBV28 to TRBJ1-1; 7 bases are a match to TRBD1. The germline gives CDR1 MDHEN, CDR2 SYDVKM. The CDR3 covers 14 residues. V was clipped by 8 bases and J by 2 bases; unmatched bases: 8. The CDR3 bases are TGTGCCAGCCGGAGGACAGGATCCAACACTGAAGCTTTCTTT. Its protein is CASRRTGSNTEAFF.

This clone qualifies as large (0.1 to 1%). The rearrangement links TRBV19 to TRBJ2-1; D is uncertain. CDR3 length equals 14 residues. Germline CDR1 is LNHDA and CDR2 is SQIVND (reference sequence). With 5 bases removed from V and 5 bases from J, the gap between germline ends came to 13 bases. The CDR3 sequence is CASSATGPHNEQFF. CDR3 nucleotide sequence: TGTGCCAGTAGTGCAACCGGGCCCCACAATGAGCAGTTCTTC. Supplemented by reference TRBV19 and TRBJ2-1, the full variable domain reads DGGITQSPKYLFRKEGQNVTLSCEQNLNHDAMYWYRQDPGQGLRLIYYSQIVNDFQKGDIAEGYSVSREKKESFPLTVTSAQKNPTAFYLCASSATGPHNEQFFGPGTRLTVL.

The CDR3 DNA follows: TGTGCCAGCAGTTCGAGACAGAAAAATCAGCCCCAGCATTTT. Its protein is CASSSRQKNQPQHF. The rearrangement joins TRBV27 to TRBJ1-5, with D possibly matching TRBD1 (5 bases). Germline CDR1 MNHEY, CDR2 SMNVEV (reference sequence). V lost 4 bases and J 4 bases, leaving 11 bases between the germline ends. The CDR3 spans 14 residues.

This chain uses TRBV10-3 with TRBJ2-3; unclear D gene. Looked up from germline, CDR1 is ENHRY and CDR2 is SYGVKD. V lost 0 bases and J 6 bases, leaving 10 bases between the germline ends. This CDR3 is built from 14 residues. CDR3 coding DNA: TGTGCCATCAGTGAGTCTAAGAGGCCGGATACGCAGTATTTT. Translation: CAISESKRPDTQYF.

The chain has TRBV7-9 and TRBJ2-1; D assignment may be TRBD1 or TRBD2 (5 bases each). This CDR3 has 14 residues. Per the germline V gene, CDR1 is SEHNR and CDR2 is FQNEAQ (reference sequence). Trimming shortened V by 1 base and J by 6 bases, and 10 bases separated the two germline ends. CDR3 DNA sequence: TGTGCCAGCAGCTTAGTAACGGGACGCAATGAGCAGTTCTTC. Residues: CASSLVTGRNEQFF.

This clone has a handful of counts. The J gene is TRBJ1-5, the V gene TRBV27; D possibly corresponds to TRBD1 (6 bases). The CDR3 is 14 amino acids. Germline V lookup: CDR1 MNHEY, CDR2 SMNVEV (reference sequence). Trimming pared 4 bases from V and 3 bases from J, leaving 10 bases between. The CDR3 spells CASSSTGLNQPQHF. The CDR3 DNA reads as TGTGCCAGCAGTTCCACAGGGCTCAATCAGCCCCAGCATTTT.

The V call is TRBV6-2 or TRBV6-3, the J call TRBJ1-5; no definite D call. The V gene lost 5 bases and the J gene lost 6 bases, with 14 bases spanning the gap. Germline V lookup: CDR1 MNHEY, CDR2 SVGEGT. CDR3 size: 14 residues. CDR3 loop: CASSEGTTSQPQHF. DNA for the CDR3: TGTGCCAGCAGTGAGGGAACCACCAGTCAGCCCCAGCATTTT.

This sequence joins TRBV6-5 and TRBJ1-2, with 11 bases that match TRBD1. The CDR3 is 15 residues long. Germline trimming cut 6 bases from V and 6 bases from J; bases unmatched to any gene: 9. Germline CDR1 reads MNHEY; CDR2 reads SVGAGI. DNA for the CDR3: TGTGCCAGCAGGGGCACTCGGGACAGGGGGGATGGCTACACCTTC. Translating it yields CASRGTRDRGDGYTF.

The V and J genes are TRBV6-4 and TRBJ2-3; tentatively, D is TRBD1 or TRBD2 (6 bases each). CDR1 and CDR2 (germline): MRHNA, SNTAGT. CDR3 length equals 14 residues. Trimming took off 4 bases at V and 4 bases at J, with 12 bases between the two ends. DNA of the CDR3: TGTGCCAGCAGTGCTAGCGAGGGGGCAGATACGCAGTATTTT. Translation gives CASSASEGADTQYF.

The chain has TRBV11-2 and TRBJ1-3; weak D call: TRBD1 (5 bases). CDR1 is SGHAT and CDR2 is FQNNGV in the germline V gene. The CDR3 sequence is 15 residues long. V lost 3 bases to trimming and J lost 0 bases, with 9 bases between them. The CDR3 loop is CASSFRGGSGNTIYF. CDR3 DNA: TGTGCCAGCAGCTTCCGGGGGGGCTCTGGAAACACCATATATTTT.

The chain couples TRBV7-8 to TRBJ2-5; D is uncertain. The V gene lost 5 bases and the J gene lost 5 bases, with 6 bases spanning the gap. The CDR3 is made up of 11 amino acids. Germline V gives CDR1 SGHVS, CDR2 FQNEAQ. The CDR3: CASSRAETQYF. CDR3 nucleotide sequence: TGTGCCAGCAGCCGCGCGGAGACCCAGTACTTC.

V is TRBV4-3 and J is TRBJ2-5, with 7 bases fitting TRBD1. Germline CDR1 and CDR2: LGHNA and YSLEER. J gave up 1 base and V 0 bases, and 2 bases lay outside the gene matches. The CDR3 spans 15 residues. As DNA, the CDR3 is TGCGCCAGCAGCCAAGATCCAGGGGGCCAAGAGACCCAGTACTTC. This sequence encodes CASSQDPGGQETQYF.

This clone was seen a handful of times. V usage is TRBV24-1 and J usage is TRBJ1-2; tentatively, D is TRBD1 (5 bases). The V gene lost 9 bases and the J gene lost 5 bases, with 9 bases spanning the gap. This CDR3 spans 11 amino acids. Germline lookup yields CDR1 KGHDR and CDR2 SFDVKD. CDR3 residues: CATGTPYGYTF. The CDR3 bases are TGTGCCACCGGGACGCCTTATGGCTACACCTTC.

This rearrangement joins TRBV2 to TRBJ2-3; D unclear. Looked up from germline, CDR1 is SNHLY and CDR2 is FYNNEI. The length of the CDR3 is 16 residues. Trimming pared 6 bases from V and 3 bases from J, leaving 19 bases between. The CDR3 reads CASSFRTSFSTDTQYF. Written as DNA, the CDR3 is TGTGCCAGCAGCTTCCGAACCTCCTTTTCTACAGATACGCAGTATTTT. Filled out from reference TRBV2 and TRBJ2-3, the complete variable domain reads EPEVTQTPSHQVTQMGQEVILRCVPISNHLYFYWYRQILGQKVEFLVSFYNNEISEKSEIFDDQFSVERPDGSNFTLKIRSTKLEDSAMYFCASSFRTSFSTDTQYFGPGTRLTVL.

This sequence joins TRBV21-1 and TRBJ2-4; the table's TRBD2 call for D was not verified on the DNA. TRBV21-1 is an annotated pseudogene. CDR3 size: 21 residues. CDR3 sequence (DNA): TGTGCCAGCAGCAAAGTTGTAACAGATCGAAGCGGGGGGGCATCCAAAAACATTCAGTACTTC. Encoded protein: CASSKVVTDRSGGASKNIQYF.

This sequence joins TRBV5-1 and TRBJ1-3; D may be TRBD1 (6 bases). Germline values: CDR1 SGHRS, CDR2 YFSETQ. The CDR3 runs to 15 residues. With 5 bases removed from V and 3 bases from J, the gap between germline ends came to 15 bases. The CDR3 DNA reads TGCGCCAGCAGACAAGACGGGGGCGTTGGAAACACCATATATTTT. It specifies CASRQDGGVGNTIYF.

The chain employs TRBV7-9 and TRBJ2-1, with D tentatively TRBD1 (5 bases). The CDR3 covers 15 residues. Germline-derived CDR1 and CDR2 are SEHNR and FQNEAQ (reference sequence). Trimming took 6 bases from V and 0 from J, leaving 12 bases between them. CDR3: CASSPDKGSYNEQFF. The CDR3, as DNA: TGTGCCAGCAGTCCGGACAAGGGCTCCTACAATGAGCAGTTCTTC.

By proportion, this clone is large. The V and J genes are TRBV24-1 and TRBJ1-1, with D possibly matching TRBD1 (6 bases). With 4 bases removed from V and 11 bases from J, the gap between germline ends came to 13 bases. From germline, CDR1 is KGHDR and CDR2 SFDVKD. This CDR3 region has 12 residues. CDR3 residues: CATSEGRGMAFF. The CDR3 region has the DNA TGTGCCACCAGTGAAGGGAGGGGGATGGCTTTCTTT.

CDR3 DNA: TGTGCCAGTAGACAACAGAGGGGCGATAGCAATCAGCCCCAGCATTTT. This encodes CASRQQRGDSNQPQHF. The V gene is TRBV19, the J gene TRBJ1-5, with a possible D match to TRBD1 (5 bases). Germline lookup yields CDR1 LNHDA and CDR2 SQIVND (reference sequence). The CDR3 sequence is 16 residues long. V was cut by 6 bases and J by 0 bases, with 15 bases left in between.

The CDR3 reads CASSVDLERGGLEQFF. CDR3 bases: TGTGCCAGCAGCGTAGATCTGGAGCGGGGGGGCCTTGAGCAGTTCTTC. This chain connects TRBV9 to TRBJ2-1, with TRBD2 matching 10 bases. J gave up 9 bases and V 0 bases, and 9 bases lay outside the gene matches. The CDR3 totals 16 residues. Looked up from germline, CDR1 is SGDLS and CDR2 is YYNGEE.

This chain connects TRBV7-8 to TRBJ2-3, with no clear D. V was pared by 3 bases and J by 4 bases, with 14 bases between. The CDR3 runs to 15 residues. Germline V gene data show CDR1 as SGHVS and CDR2 as FQNEAQ. For the CDR3, the DNA is TGTGCCAGCAGCTTCGAGGTTTTGACGGCAGATACGCAGTATTTT. Encoded protein: CASSFEVLTADTQYF.

About this clone itself: Other nucleotide sequences from this sample produce the same CDR3. This rearrangement joins TRBV27 to TRBJ2-1, with 10 bases lining up with TRBD1. This CDR3 region has 14 residues. CDR1 is MNHEY and CDR2 is SMNVEV in the germline V gene (reference sequence). V trimming: 5 bases; J trimming: 7 bases; junction bases outside the gene matches: 5. CDR3 protein: CASSPGTGVNEQFF. CDR3 sequence (DNA): TGTGCCAGCAGTCCCGGGACAGGGGTAAATGAGCAGTTCTTC.

This chain joins TRBV6-5 and TRBJ1-5; D remains unclear. Trimming took 5 bases from V and 6 from J, leaving 11 bases between them. Germline CDR1 reads MNHEY; CDR2 reads SVGAGI. The CDR3 runs 13 residues. The CDR3 DNA reads as TGTGCCAGCAGTCAGAAATGGGGTCAGCCCCAGCATTTT. Residues: CASSQKWGQPQHF.

V and J are TRBV19 and TRBJ1-5; 7 bases are shared with TRBD1. Germline loops: CDR1 LNHDA, CDR2 SQIVND (reference sequence). CDR3 size: 16 residues. Trimming at V came to 8 bases and at J to 6 bases, leaving 16 bases not matched to a gene. In DNA form, the CDR3 reads TGTGCCAGTTCCCCTCGGGGGGACAGCACCATTCAGCCCCAGCATTTT. Encoded protein: CASSPRGDSTIQPQHF.